The 15 T cell receptor beta chains reported below all come from one sample, sequenced in a study of T cell repertoires in cytomegalovirus infection. TCRdb processed the reads anew with MiXCR; each CDR3 protein has one entry. This table has approximately 110,000 distinct CDR3 sequences, around 29% appearing once. Their antigens are not known. This sample comprised CD8+ T cells from cultured PBMCs, obtained from culture after CMV antigen stimulation. The source of these receptors is a human donor in good health (CMV status not recorded). Some clones in this sample may be carry-over from other donors' samples.

This chain joins TRBV9 and TRBJ2-7; D remains unclear. V lost 1 base to trimming and J lost 2 bases, with 16 bases between them. The CDR3 contains 16 residues. The germline V gene has CDR1 SGDLS and CDR2 YYNGEE. The CDR3 is CASSVNPSESTYEQYF. The DNA for the CDR3 is TGTGCCAGCAGCGTAAACCCCTCGGAGTCTACCTACGAGCAGTACTTC.

In its sample, this clonotype was seen a few times. The chain joins TRBV20-1 to TRBJ2-5; D unclear. Trimming removed 4 bases from V and 7 bases from J, with 16 bases in between. This CDR3 is 13 amino acids long. The germline V gene has CDR1 DFQATT and CDR2 SNEGSKA (reference sequence). CDR3: CSATTGQKTTQYF. The CDR3 region has the DNA TGCAGTGCTACAACCGGTCAAAAAACGACCCAGTACTTC.

This clonotype was seen only a few times. The V call is TRBV4-1, the J call TRBJ2-3, with 8 bases matching TRBD2. The CDR3 is 14 amino acids. V dropped 0 bases and J dropped 6; count of bases not matched to a gene: 2. Germline lookup yields CDR1 MGHRA and CDR2 YSYEKL. As DNA, the CDR3 is TGCGCCAGCAGCCAAGAAGGACTAGCTGATACGCAGTATTTT. Protein: CASSQEGLADTQYF.

The V and J genes are TRBV27 and TRBJ2-1; 8 bases line up with TRBD1. CDR3 length equals 17 residues. V was pared by 4 bases and J by 3 bases, with 11 bases of the junction left unmatched. CDR1 MNHEY and CDR2 SMNVEV come from the germline V gene (reference sequence). The CDR3 region is CASSWAPGQENYNEQFF. The CDR3 coding sequence is TGTGCCAGCAGTTGGGCTCCGGGACAGGAGAACTACAATGAGCAGTTCTTC.

This clonotype was recorded a few times. The V call is TRBV19, the J call TRBJ1-1; D ambiguous. Looked up from germline, CDR1 is LNHDA and CDR2 is SQIVND (reference sequence). This CDR3 has 13 amino acids. V was shortened by 3 bases and J by 4 bases, with 9 bases between the two germline ends. DNA for the CDR3: TGTGCCAGTAGTATCATTCGGAGCACTGAAGCTTTCTTT. This translates into CASSIIRSTEAFF.

The DNA for the CDR3 is TGTGCCATCAGTGCAATGGGGAACACTGAAGCTTTCTTT. Residues: CAISAMGNTEAFF. The chain combines TRBV10-3 with TRBJ1-1; D call uncertain. Germline V CDR1 and CDR2: ENHRY, SYGVKD. Trimming cost V 4 bases and J 1 base, with 7 bases left between them. The CDR3 runs to 13 residues.

This chain links TRBV5-1 with TRBJ2-5; tentative D call: TRBD1 (6 bases). CDR1 is SGHRS, CDR2 YFSETQ, per germline. Trimming left V 4 bases short and J 7 bases short, with 8 bases between. This CDR3 is 11 amino acids long. The chain's CDR3 is CASSRGGTQYF. DNA of the CDR3: TGCGCCAGCAGCAGAGGGGGGACCCAGTACTTC.

This clonotype showed up many times. The gene calls are TRBV20-1 and TRBJ2-7; 7 bases line up with TRBD2. The V segment lost 0 bases and the J segment 2 bases; nucleotides outside the gene matches: 7. The CDR3 totals 15 residues. Germline CDR1 reads DFQATT; CDR2 reads SNEGSKA (reference sequence). In DNA form, the CDR3 reads TGCAGTGCTAGAGATGTTCGGGGGGAGGCCTACGAGCAGTACTTC. Its translation: CSARDVRGEAYEQYF.

This clonotype was picked up a small number of times. The V and J genes are TRBV2 and TRBJ2-1, with TRBD2 as a possible D gene (6 bases). The germline V and J ends were trimmed by 5 bases and 2 bases, with 16 bases remaining between them. CDR3 size: 16 residues. Germline-derived CDR1 and CDR2 are SNHLY and FYNNEI. The CDR3 protein is CASSPGGVGTYNEQFF. The CDR3 nucleotides are TGTGCCAGCAGTCCGGGCGGGGTTGGCACCTACAATGAGCAGTTCTTC.

The rearrangement uses TRBV7-9 and TRBJ1-1; 7 bases match TRBD1. This CDR3 is 12 amino acids long. Trimming took 4 bases from V and 6 from J; bases not matched to a gene: 2. Germline lookup yields CDR1 SEHNR and CDR2 FQNEAQ (reference sequence). CDR3 DNA: TGTGCCAGCAGCTGGGACAGCCCTGAAGCTTTCTTT. Amino acids: CASSWDSPEAFF.

This clonotype has just a few counts. The chain joins TRBV6-1 to TRBJ1-5; D call uncertain. Trimming removed 6 bases at V and 1 base at J, with 13 bases between. The CDR3 contains 15 residues. Germline V lookup: CDR1 MNHNS, CDR2 SASEGT. In DNA form, the CDR3 reads TGTGCCAGCAGCCTTGGGGAAGGGAGCAATCAGCCCCAGCATTTT. This codes for CASSLGEGSNQPQHF.

This chain uses TRBV6-5 with TRBJ2-7; the D is unclear. V lost 2 bases to trimming and J lost 0 bases, with 14 bases between them. CDR3 length: 16 amino acids. CDR1 and CDR2 (germline): MNHEY, SVGAGI. CDR3 DNA: TGTGCCAGCAGTTACCGAGGTTGGGATGTCTCCTACGAGCAGTACTTC. The encoded protein is CASSYRGWDVSYEQYF.

This chain links TRBV12-3 or TRBV12-4 with TRBJ1-1; D is undetermined. The CDR3 spans 13 residues. Trimming removed 0 bases from V and 6 bases from J, with 8 bases in between. Here the CDR3 DNA reads TGTGCCAGCAGTTTAGCCATAAGCCCTGAAGCTTTCTTT. It yields the protein CASSLAISPEAFF.

This clonotype turned up a few times. J is TRBJ2-3 and V is TRBV2, with unresolved D. The CDR3 runs 12 residues. The germline V gene encodes CDR1 SNHLY and CDR2 FYNNEI. Trimming left V 3 bases short and J 9 bases short, with 10 bases between. Here the CDR3 DNA reads TGTGCCAGCAGTGACGTCTCACAAACGCAGTATTTT. Its protein product is CASSDVSQTQYF. Full variable domain (remainder filled in from reference TRBV2 and TRBJ2-3): EPEVTQTPSHQVTQMGQEVILRCVPISNHLYFYWYRQILGQKVEFLVSFYNNEISEKSEIFDDQFSVERPDGSNFTLKIRSTKLEDSAMYFCASSDVSQTQYFGPGTRLTVL.

This clonotype was counted a few times. J is TRBJ1-1 and V is TRBV4-1, with TRBD1 matching over 7 bases. J was trimmed by 6 bases and V by 4 bases; bases with no gene match: 8. Germline CDR1 reads MGHRA; CDR2 reads YSYEKL. CDR3 length: 14 residues. The CDR3 is CASSPRQGMAEAFF. In DNA, the CDR3 is TGCGCCAGCAGCCCCCGACAGGGTATGGCTGAAGCTTTCTTT.